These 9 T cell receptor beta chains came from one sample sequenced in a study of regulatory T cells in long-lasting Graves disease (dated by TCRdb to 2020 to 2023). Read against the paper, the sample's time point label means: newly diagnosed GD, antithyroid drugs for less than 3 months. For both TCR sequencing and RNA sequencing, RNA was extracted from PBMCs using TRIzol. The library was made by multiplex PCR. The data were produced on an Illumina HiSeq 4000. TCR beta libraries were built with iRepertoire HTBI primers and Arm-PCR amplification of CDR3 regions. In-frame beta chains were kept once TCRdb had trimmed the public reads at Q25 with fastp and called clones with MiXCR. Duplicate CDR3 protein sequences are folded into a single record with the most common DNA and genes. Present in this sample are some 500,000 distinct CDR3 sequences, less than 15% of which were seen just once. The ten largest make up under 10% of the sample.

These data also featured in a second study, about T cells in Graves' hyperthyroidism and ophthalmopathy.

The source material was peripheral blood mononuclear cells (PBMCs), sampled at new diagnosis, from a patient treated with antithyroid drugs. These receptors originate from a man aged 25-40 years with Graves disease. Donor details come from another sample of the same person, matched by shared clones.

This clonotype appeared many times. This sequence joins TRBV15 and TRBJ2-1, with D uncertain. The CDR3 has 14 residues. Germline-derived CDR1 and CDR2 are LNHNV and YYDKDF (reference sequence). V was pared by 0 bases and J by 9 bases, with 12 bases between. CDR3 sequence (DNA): TGTGCCACCAGCAGAGAAAAGATGGGTGGTGAGCAGTTCTTC. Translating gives CATSREKMGGEQFF.

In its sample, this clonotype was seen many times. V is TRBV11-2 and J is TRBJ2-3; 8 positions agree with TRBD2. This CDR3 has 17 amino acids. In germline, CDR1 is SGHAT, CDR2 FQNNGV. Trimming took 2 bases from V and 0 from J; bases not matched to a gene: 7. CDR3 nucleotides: TGTGCCAGCAGCTTACTGAGACTAGCGACTAGCACAGATACGCAGTATTTT. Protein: CASSLLRLATSTDTQYF.

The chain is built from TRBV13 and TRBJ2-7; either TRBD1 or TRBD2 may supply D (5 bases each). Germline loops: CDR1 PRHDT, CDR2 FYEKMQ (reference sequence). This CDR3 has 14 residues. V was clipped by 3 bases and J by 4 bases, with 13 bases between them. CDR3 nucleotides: TGTGCCAGCAGCTTCGGGGCCACACCTTACGAGCAGTACTTC. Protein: CASSFGATPYEQYF.

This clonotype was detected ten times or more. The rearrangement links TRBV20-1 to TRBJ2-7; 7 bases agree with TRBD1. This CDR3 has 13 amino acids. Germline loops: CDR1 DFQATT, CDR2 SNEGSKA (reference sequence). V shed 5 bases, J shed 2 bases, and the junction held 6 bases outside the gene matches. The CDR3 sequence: CSASGTEAYEQYF. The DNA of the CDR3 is TGCAGTGCTTCCGGGACAGAGGCCTACGAGCAGTACTTC.

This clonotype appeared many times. The DNA of the CDR3 is TGCAGTGGGGGGAGGAACACCGGGGAGCTGTTTTTT. Its translation is CSGGRNTGELFF. The chain has TRBV20-1 and TRBJ2-2, with D perhaps given as TRBD1 or TRBD2 (5 bases each). Germline V CDR1 and CDR2: DFQATT, SNEGSKA (reference sequence). V was shortened by 7 bases and J by 1 base, with 7 bases between the two germline ends. The CDR3 length is 12 residues.

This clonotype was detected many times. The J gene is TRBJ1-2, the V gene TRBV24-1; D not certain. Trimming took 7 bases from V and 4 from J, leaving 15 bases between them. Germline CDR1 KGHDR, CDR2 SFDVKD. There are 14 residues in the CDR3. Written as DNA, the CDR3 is TGTGCCACCAGCTTAACTTTTAAACCCTATGGCTACACCTTC. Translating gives CATSLTFKPYGYTF.

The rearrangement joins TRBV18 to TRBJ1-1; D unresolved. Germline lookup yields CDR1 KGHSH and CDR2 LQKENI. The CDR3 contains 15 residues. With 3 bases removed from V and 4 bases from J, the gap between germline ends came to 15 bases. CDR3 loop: CASSPGVGRRTEAFF. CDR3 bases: TGTGCCAGCTCACCCGGGGTAGGCAGGCGCACTGAAGCTTTCTTT.

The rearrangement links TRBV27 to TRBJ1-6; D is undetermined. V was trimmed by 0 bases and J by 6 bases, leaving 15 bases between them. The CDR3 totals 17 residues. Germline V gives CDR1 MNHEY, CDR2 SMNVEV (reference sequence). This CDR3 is CASSLSIGASGNSPLHF. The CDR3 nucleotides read TGTGCCAGCAGTTTATCGATAGGCGCGTCGGGTAATTCACCCCTCCACTTT.

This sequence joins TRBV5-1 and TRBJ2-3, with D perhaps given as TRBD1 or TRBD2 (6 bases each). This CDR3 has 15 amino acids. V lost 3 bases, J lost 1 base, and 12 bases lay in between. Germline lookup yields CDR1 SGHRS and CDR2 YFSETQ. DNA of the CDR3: TGCGCCAGCAGCTCCGAGGGGGGCCGCACAGATACGCAGTATTTT. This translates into CASSSEGGRTDTQYF. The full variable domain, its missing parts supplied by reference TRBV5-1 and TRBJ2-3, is KAGVTQTPRYLIKTRGQQVTLSCSPISGHRSVSWYQQTPGQGLQFLFEYFSETQRNKGNFPGRFSGRQFSNSRSEMNVSTLELGDSALYLCASSSEGGRTDTQYFGPGTRLTVL.